The 13 T cell receptor beta chains below were found in one sample sequenced in a study of OX40 agonist ivuxolimab in advanced cancers. Only in-frame clones appear in the TCRdb table, and some are missing; sequencing was by immunoSEQ multiplex PCR. The data show about 82,000 clones, over 80% seen once. Sequenced material: CD4+ or CD8+ T cells sorted from blood, taken in a trial of the OX40 agonist ivuxolimab. Receptors originate from an adult with an advanced solid tumor such as melanoma, head and neck, liver or kidney cancer.

The sample holds a few counts of this clone. V is TRBV9 and J is TRBJ2-1; 8 bases are shared with TRBD2. CDR3 length: 16 amino acids. Germline lookup yields CDR1 SGDLS and CDR2 YYNGEE. Unmatched junction bases numbered 5, after V lost 3 bases and J lost 0 bases. This chain's CDR3 is CASSGIAGFSYNEQFF. CDR3 nucleotide sequence: TGTGCCAGCAGCGGGATAGCGGGATTCTCCTACAATGAGCAGTTCTTC.

V and J are TRBV7-2 and TRBJ2-7; D is tentatively TRBD1 or TRBD2 (5 bases each). V lost 1 base, J lost 7 bases, and 14 bases lay in between. Germline loops: CDR1 SGHTA, CDR2 FQGNSA. This CDR3 has 14 amino acids. In DNA form, the CDR3 reads TGTGCCAGCAGCTTAGGAGGTCAGGGCGGGGAGCAGTACTTC. Its translation: CASSLGGQGGEQYF.

Worth noting for this clone: The identical CDR3 is also encoded by other nucleotide sequences in the sample. The V and J genes are TRBV2 and TRBJ2-4; D unclear. CDR3 length: 16 residues. CDR1 and CDR2 from the germline V gene are SNHLY and FYNNEI. With 3 bases removed from V and 6 bases from J, the gap between germline ends came to 18 bases. The CDR3, as DNA: TGTGCCAGCAGTGATCAGGCAGGCAACTGGGGAAACATTCAGTACTTC. This sequence encodes CASSDQAGNWGNIQYF.

In DNA form, the CDR3 reads TGTGCCAGCAGCGTAGTAGGGGACACCGGGGAGCTGTTTTTT. Translated: CASSVVGDTGELFF. This chain links TRBV9 with TRBJ2-2, with a weak D call TRBD1 (5 bases). The ends were cut back, 0 bases at V and 3 bases at J, with 6 bases in the middle. The CDR3 is 14 residues long. Germline V CDR1 and CDR2: SGDLS, YYNGEE.

The rearrangement joins TRBV4-3 to TRBJ2-2, with 7 bases lining up with TRBD2. The CDR3 loop spans 19 amino acids. Germline-derived CDR1 and CDR2 are LGHNA and YSLEER. J lost 0 bases, V lost 0 bases, and 10 bases had no gene match. The CDR3 DNA is TGCGCCAGCAGCCAAGATTATGGCGGGGGATCAACGAACACCGGGGAGCTGTTTTTT. Translating it yields CASSQDYGGGSTNTGELFF.

The rearrangement links TRBV11-2 to TRBJ2-1; D unresolved. Germline CDR1 reads SGHAT; CDR2 reads FQNNGV. V gave up 6 bases and J gave up 6 bases, with 15 bases separating them. There are 14 residues in the CDR3. This CDR3 is CASSSHGITNEQFF. CDR3 bases: TGTGCCAGCAGTTCTCATGGGATAACCAATGAGCAGTTCTTC.

The chain recombines TRBV4-3 with TRBJ1-6; 8 bases match TRBD1. Germline trimming cut 4 bases from V and 3 bases from J; bases unmatched to any gene: 2. CDR3 length equals 15 residues. Germline V gives CDR1 LGHNA, CDR2 YSLEER. The CDR3 DNA reads as TGCGCCAGCAGCCTCGGGACAGGCTATAATTCACCCCTCCACTTT. As protein: CASSLGTGYNSPLHF.

The chain employs TRBV5-1 and TRBJ2-1, with D tentatively TRBD2 (6 bases). Germline-derived CDR1 and CDR2 are SGHRS and YFSETQ. The CDR3 spans 11 residues. Trimming removed 7 bases from V and 15 bases from J, with 17 bases in between. CDR3 in amino acids: CASSREEKRFF. CDR3 nucleotide sequence: TGCGCCAGCTCCAGGGAGGAGAAGCGGTTCTTC.

The chain joins TRBV7-2 to TRBJ1-5; D is uncertain. The CDR3 is 14 amino acids. V was shortened by 6 bases and J by 1 base, with 10 bases between the two germline ends. Germline V gene data show CDR1 as SGHTA and CDR2 as FQGNSA. The CDR3 sequence is CASSLAGSNQPQHF. DNA for the CDR3: TGTGCCAGCAGTCTAGCGGGCAGCAATCAGCCCCAGCATTTT.

The V gene is TRBV4-3, the J gene TRBJ1-6; the D is unclear. There are 13 residues in the CDR3. Germline V lookup: CDR1 LGHNA, CDR2 YSLEER. Trimming pared 1 base from V and 14 bases from J, leaving 12 bases between. The chain's CDR3 is CASSQVLPGTLHF. The DNA for the CDR3 is TGCGCCAGCAGCCAAGTTCTCCCCGGGACCCTCCACTTT.

The CDR3 loop is CASSPPSGGADHTQYF. CDR3 nucleotides: TGTGCCAGCTCCCCCCCTAGCGGGGGGGCCGATCATACGCAGTATTTT. The chain has TRBV9 and TRBJ2-3, with 12 bases fitting TRBD2. Unmatched junction bases numbered 13, after V lost 7 bases and J lost 7 bases. This CDR3 region has 16 residues. The germline V gene has CDR1 SGDLS and CDR2 YYNGEE.

The chain couples TRBV5-4 to TRBJ2-4, with 11 bases matching TRBD1. Germline-derived CDR1 and CDR2 are SGHNT and YYREEE (reference sequence). CDR3 length: 15 amino acids. The ends lost 0 bases at V and 6 bases at J; junction bases unmatched: 2. In DNA form, the CDR3 reads TGTGCCAGCAGCTTGGGGGGACAGGGGGGAAACATTCAGTACTTC. Its translation is CASSLGGQGGNIQYF.

The chain employs TRBV27 and TRBJ2-1; D may match TRBD1 or TRBD2 (5 bases each). The germline gives CDR1 MNHEY, CDR2 SMNVEV (reference sequence). Trimming took 0 bases from V and 3 from J, leaving 27 bases between them. The length of the CDR3 is 21 residues. The CDR3 is CASSLSFGRERGRKGYNEQFF. CDR3 nucleotide sequence: TGTGCCAGCAGTTTATCGTTCGGAAGGGAGAGGGGACGGAAGGGCTACAATGAGCAGTTCTTC.